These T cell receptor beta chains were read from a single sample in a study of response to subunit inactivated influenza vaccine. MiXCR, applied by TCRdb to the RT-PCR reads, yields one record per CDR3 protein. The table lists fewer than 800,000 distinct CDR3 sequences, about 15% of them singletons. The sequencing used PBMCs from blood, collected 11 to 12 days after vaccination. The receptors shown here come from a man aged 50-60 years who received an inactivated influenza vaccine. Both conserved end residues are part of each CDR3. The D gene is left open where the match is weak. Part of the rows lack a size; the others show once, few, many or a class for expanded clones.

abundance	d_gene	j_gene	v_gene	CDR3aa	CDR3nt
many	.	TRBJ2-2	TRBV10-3	CAISRLPAGQQNTGELFF	TGTGCCATCAGTCGGCTCCCGGCAGGCCAACAGAACACCGGGGAGCTGTTTTTT
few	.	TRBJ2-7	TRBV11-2	CASSPGRIGEQYF	TGTGCCAGCAGCCCAGGGCGTATAGGGGAGCAGTACTTC
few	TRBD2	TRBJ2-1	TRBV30	CAWNTGTKYNEQFF	TGTGCCTGGAATACCGGGACTAAGTACAATGAGCAGTTCTTC
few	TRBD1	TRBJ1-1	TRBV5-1	CASSLVWTGGTEAFF	TGCGCCAGCAGCTTGGTTTGGACAGGCGGCACTGAAGCTTTCTTT
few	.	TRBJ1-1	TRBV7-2	CASSESVRYTEAFF	TGTGCCAGCAGCGAGAGTGTACGGTACACTGAAGCTTTCTTT
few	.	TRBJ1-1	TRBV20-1	CSAMSGLKNTEAFF	TGCAGTGCTATGTCGGGACTAAAGAACACTGAAGCTTTCTTT
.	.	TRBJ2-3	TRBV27	CASSLYNDTQYF	TGTGCCAGCAGTTTATATAATGATACGCAGTATTTT
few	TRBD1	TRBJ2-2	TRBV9	CASSPRTGLTGELFF	TGTGCCAGCAGCCCACGGACAGGGTTAACCGGGGAGCTGTTTTTT
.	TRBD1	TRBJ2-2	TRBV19	CASSNTGGGGKTGELFF	TGTGCCAGTAGTAATACAGGGGGCGGAGGCAAAACCGGGGAGCTGTTTTTT
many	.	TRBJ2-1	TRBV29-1	CPAGPPSYNEQFF	TGCCCCGCGGGCCCCCCCTCCTACAATGAGCAGTTCTTC
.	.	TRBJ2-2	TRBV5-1	CASSLTAQPVGGPGELFF	TGCGCCAGCAGCTTGACGGCCCAGCCAGTGGGGGGACCCGGGGAGCTGTTTTTT
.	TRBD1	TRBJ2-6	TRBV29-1	CSVTTGGYSGANVLSF	TGCAGCGTTACGACAGGGGGCTACTCTGGGGCCAACGTCCTGAGTTTC
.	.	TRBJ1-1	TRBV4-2	CASSQDYAGATEAFF	TGTGCCAGCAGCCAAGATTATGCGGGAGCCACTGAAGCTTTCTTT
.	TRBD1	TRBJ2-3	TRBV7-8	CASSWGRDRGTDTQYF	TGTGCCAGCAGCTGGGGTAGGGACAGGGGAACAGATACGCAGTATTTT
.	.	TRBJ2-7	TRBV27	CASSGLGGDSYEQYF	TGTGCCAGCAGTGGTCTGGGCGGGGACTCCTACGAGCAGTACTTC
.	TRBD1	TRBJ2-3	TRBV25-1	CASSGTLGTGWDTQYF	TGTGCCAGCAGTGGGACCCTCGGGACAGGCTGGGATACGCAGTATTTT
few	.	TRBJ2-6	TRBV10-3	CAISESKLGISLSGANVLTF	TGTGCCATCAGTGAATCAAAGCTAGGGATCTCCCTCTCTGGGGCCAACGTCCTGACTTTC
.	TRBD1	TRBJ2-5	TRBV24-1	CATSDLALDRGQETQYF	TGTGCCACCAGTGATTTGGCCTTGGACAGGGGCCAAGAGACCCAGTACTTC
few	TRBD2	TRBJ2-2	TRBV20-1	CSASTAGYTGELFF	TGCAGTGCTAGTACAGCGGGATACACCGGGGAGCTGTTTTTT
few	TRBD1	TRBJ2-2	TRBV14	CASKQGRKNTGELFF	TGTGCCAGCAAACAGGGGAGAAAAAACACCGGGGAGCTGTTTTTT
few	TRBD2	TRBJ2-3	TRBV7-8	CASSALIGRGADTQYF	TGTGCCAGCAGCGCCCTTATCGGGAGGGGCGCAGATACGCAGTATTTT
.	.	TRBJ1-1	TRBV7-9	CASSLDGGSEAFF	TGTGCCAGCAGCTTAGACGGGGGATCTGAAGCTTTCTTT
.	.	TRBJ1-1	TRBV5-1	CASSLFPASEAFF	TGCGCCAGCAGCTTGTTCCCAGCCTCGGAAGCTTTCTTT
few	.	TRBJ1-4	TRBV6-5	CASSYRAGEKLFF	TGTGCCAGCAGTTACAGGGCGGGTGAAAAACTGTTTTTT
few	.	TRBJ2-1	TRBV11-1	CASSLGFQGDPFF	TGTGCCAGCAGCTTAGGGTTTCAGGGTGATCCGTTCTTC
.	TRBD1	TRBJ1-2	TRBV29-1	CSCTGTGAHYGYTF	TGCAGCTGCACCGGGACAGGGGCTCACTATGGCTACACCTTC
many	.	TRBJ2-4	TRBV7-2	CASSLGVAVQNIQYF	TGTGCCAGCAGCTTGGGGGTTGCGGTACAAAACATTCAGTACTTC
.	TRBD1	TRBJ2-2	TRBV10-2	CASSARTGVNTGELFF	TGCGCCAGCAGCGCCCGGACAGGGGTTAACACCGGGGAGCTGTTTTTT
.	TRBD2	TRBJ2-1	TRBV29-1	CSARLSSGIDNEQFF	TGCAGCGCACGACTATCTAGCGGGATAGACAATGAGCAGTTCTTC
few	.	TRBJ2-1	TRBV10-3	CAISDPSKRPYNEQFF	TGTGCCATCAGTGACCCTTCCAAGAGACCCTACAATGAGCAGTTCTTC
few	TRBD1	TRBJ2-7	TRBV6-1	CASSITGVRYEQYF	TGTGCCAGCAGTATCACAGGGGTTCGATACGAGCAGTACTTC
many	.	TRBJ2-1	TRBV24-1	CATRGGPYNEQFF	TGTGCCACCCGGGGCGGACCTTACAATGAGCAGTTCTTC
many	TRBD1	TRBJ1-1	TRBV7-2	CASSWTGVNTEAFF	TGTGCCAGCAGCTGGACAGGGGTGAACACTGAAGCTTTCTTT
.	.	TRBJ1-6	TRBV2	CASGSSGYSPLHF	TGTGCCAGCGGGAGTTCTGGCTATTCACCCCTCCACTTT
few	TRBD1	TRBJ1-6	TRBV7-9	CASSRRTGTNSPLHF	TGTGCCAGCAGCCGGAGGACAGGCACCAATTCACCCCTCCACTTT
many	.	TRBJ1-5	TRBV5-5	CASSFSSRLNQPQHF	TGTGCCAGCAGCTTTTCCTCCCGTCTCAATCAGCCCCAGCATTTT
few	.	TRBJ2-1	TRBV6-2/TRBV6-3	CASTEGSGKSYNEQFF	TGTGCCAGCACCGAAGGGTCGGGGAAATCCTACAATGAGCAGTTCTTC
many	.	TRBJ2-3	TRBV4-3	CASSQREPGDTQYF	TGCGCCAGCAGCCAAAGGGAGCCAGGGGATACGCAGTATTTT
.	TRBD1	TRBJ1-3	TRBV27	CASSLGQGSTIYF	TGTGCCAGCAGTCTAGGACAGGGGAGCACCATATATTTT